The 24 T cell receptor beta chains below all came from one sample that was sequenced in a study of CD8 T cells in ankylosing spondylitis (dated 2017 in TCRdb). Libraries were made using 5' RACE. Sequenced using an Illumina HiSeq 2500. The public reads were quality trimmed at Q25 with fastp and then assembled into clones with MiXCR by TCRdb, keeping productive beta chains. Each entry merges the rows of one CDR3 protein and shows their most common DNA and genes. The sample table shows 29,000 or so distinct CDR3 sequences, and roughly 5.3% are seen once. The ten largest clones add up to around 1.9% of the sample. Sequenced sample: blood, either unsorted or a sorted T cell fraction (not recorded which). The receptors derive from a female donor with ankylosing spondylitis or in good health (not recorded which).

This clonotype was observed at least ten times. The chain employs TRBV9 and TRBJ2-1, with 11 positions matching TRBD2. The V gene end was trimmed by 0 bases and the J gene end by 5 bases; junction bases not matched to a gene: 4. CDR1 and CDR2 (germline): SGDLS, YYNGEE. The CDR3 runs to 16 residues. The CDR3 DNA follows: TGTGCCAGCAGCGTAGGACTAGCGGGGCCAGACAATGAGCAGTTCTTC. This encodes CASSVGLAGPDNEQFF.

By share of the sample, this clonotype is medium-sized. The rearrangement uses TRBV9 and TRBJ1-6, with a possible D match to TRBD1 (5 bases). The V end lost 4 bases, the J end lost 8 bases, and 16 bases lay between the germline ends. The CDR3 loop spans 15 amino acids. The germline V gene encodes CDR1 SGDLS and CDR2 YYNGEE. CDR3 in DNA: TGTGCCAGCAGCACGACACCCGGGACGGATTCACCCCTCCACTTT. Translation: CASSTTPGTDSPLHF.

This clonotype was observed a few times. This sequence joins TRBV9 and TRBJ2-3, with D possibly being TRBD1 or TRBD2 (5 bases each). Trimming shortened V by 0 bases and J by 3 bases, and 11 bases separated the two germline ends. Germline CDR1 is SGDLS and CDR2 is YYNGEE. The CDR3 is 15 amino acids. CDR3 nucleotides: TGTGCCAGCAGCGTAGCTGGGGGTTGGACAGATACGCAGTATTTT. Translated: CASSVAGGWTDTQYF.

The rearrangement links TRBV9 to TRBJ1-2, with TRBD1 matching 7 bases. The germline V gene encodes CDR1 SGDLS and CDR2 YYNGEE. This CDR3 spans 16 amino acids. Trimming cost V 3 bases and J 8 bases; bases outside gene matches: 16. This CDR3 is CASSERDPQGGHGYTF. CDR3 DNA sequence: TGTGCCAGCAGCGAGCGGGACCCGCAGGGGGGGCACGGCTACACCTTC.

This clonotype occurred many times. This chain uses TRBV9 with TRBJ2-4; D unresolved. V dropped 2 bases and J dropped 8 bases, with 14 bases sitting between them. Germline V gene data show CDR1 as SGDLS and CDR2 as YYNGEE. This CDR3 region has 14 residues. The CDR3 nucleotides read TGTGCCAGCAGCGTCGGCCAACTCGGAGACATTCAGTACTTC. It translates to CASSVGQLGDIQYF.

This clonotype showed up just a few times. The chain uses TRBV9 and TRBJ2-3; a weak D match, TRBD2 (6 bases). V was pared by 2 bases and J by 2 bases, with 12 bases between. CDR1 and CDR2 (germline): SGDLS, YYNGEE. CDR3 size: 15 residues. The CDR3 loop is CASSVSRGFTDTQYF. For the CDR3, the DNA is TGTGCCAGCAGCGTTTCACGGGGGTTCACAGATACGCAGTATTTT.

By its share, this clonotype is medium-sized. The J gene is TRBJ1-3, the V gene TRBV9; D possibly corresponds to TRBD1 (5 bases). The CDR3 loop spans 17 amino acids. Trimming stripped 4 bases from V and 0 bases from J, with 17 bases between. Germline CDR1 is SGDLS and CDR2 is YYNGEE. CDR3 bases: TGTGCCAGCAGCACGGGGCAGCTCGGTTCCTCTGGAAACACCATATATTTT. Translated: CASSTGQLGSSGNTIYF.

This clonotype was counted many times. V is TRBV9 and J is TRBJ2-1; tentative D call: TRBD2 (7 bases). The CDR3 length is 18 residues. Germline-derived CDR1 and CDR2 are SGDLS and YYNGEE. Between the trimmed V and J ends, which lost 3 bases and 11 bases, there was a span of 30 bases. CDR3 residues: CASSAPAGAATTSSKQFF. DNA of the CDR3: TGTGCCAGCAGCGCCCCGGCGGGGGCCGCGACGACTAGTTCAAAGCAGTTCTTC.

This clonotype was found many times. The chain couples TRBV9 to TRBJ1-1, with no clear D. CDR1 SGDLS and CDR2 YYNGEE come from the germline V gene. Trimming took off 0 bases at V and 7 bases at J, with 16 bases between the two ends. This CDR3 comprises 15 residues. CDR3 coding DNA: TGTGCCAGCAGCGTAGAGGGTGGAGATAGAAATGAAGCTTTCTTT. Translated: CASSVEGGDRNEAFF.

This clonotype was recorded many times. Here the CDR3 DNA reads TGTGCCAGCAGCGTAGATTCGGACCCCGCTCTGAATCAGTTCTTC. Residues: CASSVDSDPALNQFF. This sequence joins TRBV9 and TRBJ2-1; no clear D. The V end was cut by 0 bases, the J end by 13 bases, with 20 bases between. The germline gives CDR1 SGDLS, CDR2 YYNGEE. The CDR3 runs 15 residues.

This clonotype was counted ten times or more. This sequence joins TRBV9 and TRBJ2-7; D is undetermined. V dropped 0 bases and J dropped 7 bases, with 11 bases sitting between them. The germline gives CDR1 SGDLS, CDR2 YYNGEE. The CDR3 is 13 amino acids. CDR3 nucleotide sequence: TGTGCCAGCAGCGTAGCAATAGCATCGGAGCAGTACTTC. Translation: CASSVAIASEQYF. Filled out from reference TRBV9 and TRBJ2-7, the complete variable domain reads DSGVTQTPKHLITATGQRVTLRCSPRSGDLSVYWYQQSLDQGLQFLIQYYNGEERAKGNILERFSAQQFPDLHSELNLSSLELGDSALYFCASSVAIASEQYFGPGTRLTVT.

This clonotype was detected many times. The chain is built from TRBV29-1 and TRBJ1-2; D ambiguous. V dropped 4 bases and J dropped 2 bases, with 5 bases sitting between them. Germline V gene sequence: CDR1 SQVTM, CDR2 ANQGSEA. This CDR3 contains 11 residues. CDR3 in amino acids: CSVGENYGYTF. The DNA for the CDR3 is TGCAGCGTTGGAGAAAACTATGGCTACACCTTC.

This clonotype was seen ten or more times. The rearrangement links TRBV9 to TRBJ1-2; TRBD1 matches at 8 bases. The CDR3 has 15 residues. V was clipped by 2 bases and J by 5 bases; unmatched bases: 8. Per the germline V gene, CDR1 is SGDLS and CDR2 is YYNGEE. The CDR3, as DNA: TGTGCCAGCAGCGTTGAGGACAGGGTCTATTATGGCTACACCTTC. Encoded protein: CASSVEDRVYYGYTF.

This clonotype was observed many times. The V gene is TRBV9, the J gene TRBJ2-3, with 9 nucleotides matching TRBD2. This CDR3 region has 17 residues. Looked up from germline, CDR1 is SGDLS and CDR2 is YYNGEE. The V gene end was trimmed by 3 bases and the J gene end by 6 bases; junction bases not matched to a gene: 14. The CDR3 sequence: CASSAPPARGGQDTQYF. DNA of the CDR3: TGTGCCAGCAGCGCGCCCCCCGCGCGGGGGGGCCAGGATACGCAGTATTTT.

This clonotype is categorized as medium-sized. The rearrangement links TRBV9 to TRBJ2-3, with a weak D call TRBD2 (6 bases). The germline gives CDR1 SGDLS, CDR2 YYNGEE. The CDR3 length is 17 residues. The ends were cut back, 0 bases at V and 3 bases at J, with 17 bases in the middle. The CDR3 protein is CASSVVAGPPVTDTQYF. In nucleotides, the CDR3 is TGTGCCAGCAGCGTAGTGGCGGGGCCCCCCGTTACAGATACGCAGTATTTT.

This clonotype was counted ten times or more. This sequence joins TRBV9 and TRBJ2-7; 11 bases match TRBD2. Germline V gene data show CDR1 as SGDLS and CDR2 as YYNGEE. The V gene end was trimmed by 1 base and the J gene end by 4 bases; junction bases not matched to a gene: 4. This CDR3 comprises 15 residues. DNA for the CDR3: TGTGCCAGCAGCGTATCCGGGACTAGCGGTTACGAGCAGTACTTC. Its translation: CASSVSGTSGYEQYF.

This clonotype has at least ten counts. CDR3 coding DNA: TGTGCCAGCAGCGTGGAGGGTTTGGCAGGAAACACCATATATTTT. Protein sequence: CASSVEGLAGNTIYF. The gene calls are TRBV9 and TRBJ1-3; no firm D call. The ends were cut back, 2 bases at V and 4 bases at J, with 13 bases in the middle. Germline V gives CDR1 SGDLS, CDR2 YYNGEE. This CDR3 is 15 amino acids long.

The chain uses TRBV9 and TRBJ2-3; maybe TRBD2 (6 bases). CDR1 and CDR2 (germline): SGDLS, YYNGEE. CDR3 size: 17 residues. The V gene lost 0 bases and the J gene lost 1 base, with 15 bases spanning the gap. The CDR3 DNA is TGTGCCAGCAGCGTAGGTGGAGGGCGAAAGGGCACAGATACGCAGTATTTT. This translates into CASSVGGGRKGTDTQYF.

The chain joins TRBV9 to TRBJ1-5; TRBD1 might be the D (5 bases). V lost 0 bases, J lost 3 bases, and 10 bases lay in between. Per germline, CDR1 SGDLS and CDR2 YYNGEE. The CDR3 sequence is 15 residues long. This chain's CDR3 is CASSVEGRDNQPQHF. The CDR3 coding sequence is TGTGCCAGCAGCGTAGAGGGCAGGGACAATCAGCCCCAGCATTTT.

This clonotype was counted ten times or more. The V call is TRBV9, the J call TRBJ2-7, with D possibly matching TRBD2 (5 bases). This CDR3 is built from 14 residues. The V end was cut by 1 base, the J end by 5 bases, with 13 bases between. Germline CDR1 is SGDLS and CDR2 is YYNGEE. CDR3 sequence (DNA): TGTGCCAGCAGCGTACGCGGGCCCGAGGACGAGCAGTACTTC. Translation: CASSVRGPEDEQYF. The whole variable domain, remainder taken from reference TRBV9 and TRBJ2-7, is DSGVTQTPKHLITATGQRVTLRCSPRSGDLSVYWYQQSLDQGLQFLIQYYNGEERAKGNILERFSAQQFPDLHSELNLSSLELGDSALYFCASSVRGPEDEQYFGPGTRLTVT.

This clonotype came up many times. V and J are TRBV9 and TRBJ2-2; TRBD1 matches 7 bases. Germline CDR1 SGDLS, CDR2 YYNGEE. CDR3 length equals 16 residues. J was trimmed by 2 bases and V by 1 base; bases with no gene match: 5. CDR3 DNA sequence: TGTGCCAGCAGCGTATTTGGGACAGCCAACACCGGGGAGCTGTTTTTT. It codes for CASSVFGTANTGELFF.

This clonotype was counted at least ten times. V and J are TRBV9 and TRBJ2-5; perhaps TRBD2 as D (5 bases). The CDR3 is made up of 14 amino acids. Germline CDR1 and CDR2: SGDLS and YYNGEE. V gave up 0 bases and J gave up 1 base, with 7 bases separating them. In DNA form, the CDR3 reads TGTGCCAGCAGCGTAGAAGCGGTCCAAGAGACCCAGTACTTC. It yields the protein CASSVEAVQETQYF.

This clonotype was counted ten times or more. The chain recombines TRBV9 with TRBJ2-3, with 10 bases lining up with TRBD1. Germline lookup yields CDR1 SGDLS and CDR2 YYNGEE. This CDR3 has 16 amino acids. The junction had 6 bases not matched to a gene; V was cut back by 4 bases and J by 1 base. The CDR3 loop reads CASSIRQGAGTDTQYF. The CDR3 nucleotides are TGTGCCAGCAGCATTCGACAGGGGGCTGGCACAGATACGCAGTATTTT.

This clonotype showed up many times. This rearrangement joins TRBV9 to TRBJ2-1; D is uncertain. Deletions cut 4 bases from V and 6 bases from J, with 17 bases between. This CDR3 has 15 amino acids. Germline V gene data show CDR1 as SGDLS and CDR2 as YYNGEE. Written as DNA, the CDR3 is TGTGCCAGCAGCTCTCAAGGGCCCGGTTTCAATGAGCAGTTCTTC. Translation gives CASSSQGPGFNEQFF.